This T cell receptor (beta chain) was recorded in a study of T cell clonotyping in hematopoietic cell transplantation. The table came from immunoSEQ multiplex PCR; TCRdb's copy has only in-frame clones and leaves some out. The data contain 26,000 or so clones, around 95% of them singletons. The sample was peripheral blood mononuclear cells. The origin of this receptor is a man aged 50 to 60 in good health. Some clones in this sample may be carry-over from other donors' samples.

The CDR3 protein is CSVEDVYNSPQYF. The CDR3 DNA follows: TGCAGCGTTGAAGATGTTTATAATAGTCCCCAGTACTTC. The chain employs TRBV29-1 and TRBJ2-5, with D hard to call. The CDR3 runs to 13 residues. The V gene lost 0 bases and the J gene lost 9 bases, with 14 bases spanning the gap. Germline V CDR1 and CDR2: SQVTM, ANQGSEA.